This T cell receptor (beta chain) derives from a study of blood T cell repertoires in COVID-19. Whole-study context: Collection of acute and convalescent COVID-19 samples took place in the United States, Italy and Spain. Nucleic acid was either cDNA or gDNA, and it came from T cells, B-cell-depleted T cells, or PBMCs.

This clone is medium-sized in the sample. The germline V gene encodes CDR1 MNHEY and CDR2 SVGAGI. Trimming left V 7 bases short and J 2 bases short, with 14 bases between. This CDR3 is built from 14 residues. Some clones are missing from TCRdb's copy, which holds only in-frame ones; the method was immunoSEQ multiplex PCR. The data contain more than 120,000 clones, more than 75% of them seen just once; the ten biggest clones take up approximately 5%. This receptor was obtained from a human donor in a cohort sampled during active COVID-19. Sequencing was done on a sample of peripheral blood. This chain uses TRBV6-5 with TRBJ2-5; D is possibly TRBD1 (6 bases). CDR3 bases: TGTGCCAGCACCGGAAGGGGGTTTCAAGAGACCCAGTACTTC. This sequence encodes CASTGRGFQETQYF.